A single sample is the source of the 3 T cell receptor beta chains below, sequenced in a study of cytomegalovirus exposure and HLA in healthy donors. The PCR contained 60 Vbeta and 13 Jbeta primers. The assay was immunoSEQ multiplex PCR, and TCRdb's table has in-frame clones only and misses some. The profile shows tens of thousands of clones, roughly 70% of them singletons. Sequencing was carried out using PBMCs. These receptors were taken from a woman aged 45 to 65 in good health and CMV-seropositive.

The chain couples TRBV5-1 to TRBJ1-2; maybe TRBD1 (5 bases). The CDR3 covers 13 residues. V gave up 4 bases and J gave up 8 bases, with 15 bases separating them. The V gene's germline CDR1 is SGHRS and CDR2 YFSETQ. CDR3 region: CASSHGTGSGYTF. The CDR3 DNA follows: TGCGCCAGCAGCCATGGCACAGGTAGCGGCTACACCTTC.

This clone was detected a few times. The rearrangement links TRBV4-1 to TRBJ2-7, with 7 bases aligning to TRBD1. CDR3 size: 18 residues. Looked up from germline, CDR1 is MGHRA and CDR2 is YSYEKL. After removal of 2 bases from V and 4 bases from J, the junction contained 17 bases not matched to a gene. The CDR3 spells CASSQPAGGIGFSYEQYF. In DNA form, the CDR3 reads TGCGCCAGCAGCCAACCTGCAGGGGGTATAGGGTTTAGTTACGAGCAGTACTTC.

V gene TRBV7-9 combines with J gene TRBJ2-3, with 7 positions matching TRBD1. Looked up from germline, CDR1 is SEHNR and CDR2 is FQNEAQ (reference sequence). The CDR3 length is 14 residues. Losses at the gene ends were 6 bases for V and 4 bases for J; bases not matched to a gene: 7. The CDR3 reads CASSHTGDADTQYF. The CDR3 coding sequence is TGTGCCAGCAGTCATACAGGGGACGCAGATACGCAGTATTTT.